One and the same sample provided the 2 T cell receptor beta chains below, sequenced in a study of cytomegalovirus exposure and HLA in healthy donors. PCR used 60 Vbeta primers and 13 Jbeta primers. Measured with immunoSEQ multiplex PCR; TCRdb has only the in-frame clones, and not every one. The sample holds 100,000 or so clones, 70% to 80% seen once. The sample consisted of PBMCs. The receptors come from a middle-aged woman in good health and CMV-seropositive.

This rearrangement joins TRBV28 to TRBJ2-3; 10 bases line up with TRBD1. The CDR3 sequence is 16 residues long. With V trimmed by 5 bases and J by 2 bases, 7 bases remained unmatched. Germline V gene lookup returns CDR1 MDHEN and CDR2 SYDVKM. In nucleotides, the CDR3 is TGTGCCAGCAGTATCCTGGACAGGGGGTTCACAGATACGCAGTATTTT. Translation gives CASSILDRGFTDTQYF.

The sample holds a few counts of this clone. J is TRBJ1-5 and V is TRBV5-1, with 9 nucleotides matching TRBD1. The germline gives CDR1 SGHRS, CDR2 YFSETQ. Losses at the gene ends were 0 bases for V and 4 bases for J; bases not matched to a gene: 2. CDR3 length: 15 residues. The CDR3 region has the DNA TGCGCCAGCAGCTTGGCGGGACAGGGTAATCAGCCCCAGCATTTT. Translated: CASSLAGQGNQPQHF.